A selection of T cell receptor beta chains follows, all from one sample in a study of T cells in tuberculosis. Data came from immunoSEQ multiplex PCR; TCRdb stores just in-frame clones and leaves some out. Among some 34,000 clones listed, nearly 90% were seen once. This material consisted of PBMCs, taken at tuberculosis diagnosis. The receptor set was obtained from an adult with tuberculosis. The CDR3 runs from the conserved cysteine through the conserved F or W. A D gene is named only where the DNA matches it firmly. Clone size appears in some rows only: once, few, many, or a class for an expanded clone.

clone_size,d_call,j_call,v_call,cdr3_nt,cdr3_aa
.,TRBD2,TRBJ2-7,TRBV7-9,TGTGCCAGCAGCCTGACCGGGACTAGCGGGAGCTACGAGCAGTACTTC,CASSLTGTSGSYEQYF
few,.,TRBJ1-5,TRBV7-2,TGTGCCAGCAGCTCGTTCGGGAGTCATCAGCCCCAGCATTTT,CASSSFGSHQPQHF
.,TRBD1,TRBJ1-6,TRBV30,TGTGCCTGGAGTCACGACAGGGGTAATTCACCCCTCCACTTT,CAWSHDRGNSPLHF
.,TRBD2,TRBJ2-7,TRBV4-3,TGCGCCAGCAGCCAGGCACCGGGAGAGCGGGGGTACTTC,CASSQAPGERGYF
.,.,TRBJ2-2,TRBV27,TGTGCCAGCAGTCCGACAGTGACAGGCGCCGGGGAGCTGTTTTTT,CASSPTVTGAGELFF
.,.,TRBJ1-5,TRBV2,TGTGCCAGCAGTGAATTAGTTTATAGCAATCAGCCCCAGCATTTT,CASSELVYSNQPQHF
.,.,TRBJ2-2,TRBV4-3,TGCGCCAGCAGCCCGACTCCTTTTCAGGGTTCGGGCACCGGGGAGCTGTTTTTT,CASSPTPFQGSGTGELFF
.,.,TRBJ1-2,TRBV2,TGTGCCAGCAGCGACCACCGGGACAACAATATCTATGGCTACACCTTC,CASSDHRDNNIYGYTF
.,.,TRBJ2-3,TRBV10-2,TGCGCCAGCCATGCGCTATCCACAGATACGCAGTATTTT,CASHALSTDTQYF
.,TRBD1,TRBJ2-3,TRBV7-6,TGTGCCAGCAGCAAACTTCAGGGGGCCCAAGATACGCAGTATTTT,CASSKLQGAQDTQYF
.,.,TRBJ2-7,TRBV11-2,TGTGCCAGCAGCTTCCCAGGGCCCAGGGGCGCCTACTCCTACGAGCAGTACTTC,CASSFPGPRGAYSYEQYF
once,.,TRBJ1-4,TRBV9,TGTGCCAGCAGCGTAGATGTTTCAGTTAATGAAAAACTGTTTTTT,CASSVDVSVNEKLFF
.,.,TRBJ2-7,TRBV4-1,TGCGCCAGCAGCCAAGAAGGAACAGGGCCGTACGAGCAGTACTTC,CASSQEGTGPYEQYF
.,TRBD2,TRBJ2-1,TRBV29-1,TGCAGCGTTGTGTTCCCTAAAGGGACTAGCGGCCATAGCTCCTACAATGAGCAGTTCTTC,CSVVFPKGTSGHSSYNEQFF
few,TRBD2,TRBJ2-7,TRBV6-1,TGTGCCAGCAGGCCGGGACTACTCCCCTACGAGCAGTACTTC,CASRPGLLPYEQYF
.,TRBD1,TRBJ1-4,TRBV11-2,TGTGCCAGCAGCTTAGAGGGACAGCCCCAAGAAAAACTGTTTTTT,CASSLEGQPQEKLFF
.,.,TRBJ1-1,TRBV10-3,TGTGCCATCAGTGAACAGCTCACTGAAGCTTTCTTT,CAISEQLTEAFF
.,.,TRBJ1-3,TRBV25-1,TGTGCCAGCAGTGGGCTTCTGGCCACCATATATTTT,CASSGLLATIYF
.,.,TRBJ1-1,TRBV7-2,TGTGCCAGCAGCTTACGACGGGGGTTTGAAGCTTTCTTT,CASSLRRGFEAFF
.,.,TRBJ2-2,TRBV4-1,TGCGCCAGCAGCCAAGTAACGGGGAACACCGGGGAGCTGTTTTTT,CASSQVTGNTGELFF
.,.,TRBJ2-5,TRBV14,TGTGCCAGCAGTCAGTTTTACAGGCGCGGCAGAGAGACCCAGTACTTC,CASSQFYRRGRETQYF
.,TRBD2,TRBJ2-5,TRBV5-6,TGTGCCAGCAGCTTCGGGACTAGCGGGAGGGGGGAGACCCAGTACTTC,CASSFGTSGRGETQYF
.,.,TRBJ2-5,TRBV6-6,TGTGCCAGCGGAGTTACGAGATACCAAGAGACCCAGTACTTC,CASGVTRYQETQYF
.,TRBD2,TRBJ2-5,TRBV25-1,TGTGCCAGCAGTGAATCCCCAGCGGGGGGCCACTGGGAGACCCAGTACTTC,CASSESPAGGHWETQYF
.,TRBD2,TRBJ2-3,TRBV7-9,TGTGCCAGCAGCTCGAAGCGGGACTTAACAGATACGCAGTATTTT,CASSSKRDLTDTQYF
.,.,TRBJ2-7,TRBV18,TGTGCCAGCTCACCCAGGGGTACTGGGCCCGGCGAGCAGTACTTC,CASSPRGTGPGEQYF
.,TRBD2,TRBJ2-3,TRBV7-2,TGTGCCAGCAGCCGGGGACTAGCTATGTACCCTTATACGCAGTATTTT,CASSRGLAMYPYTQYF
.,.,TRBJ1-1,TRBV27,TGTGCCAGCAGTTTATCGTTAACCGGGGGACTCGAAGCTTTCTTT,CASSLSLTGGLEAFF
.,.,TRBJ2-2,TRBV15,TGTGCCACCAGCTATCAGTCGAACACCGGGGAGCTGTTTTTT,CATSYQSNTGELFF
.,.,TRBJ1-4,TRBV2,TGTGCCAGCCTAAGGAGGGATGAAAAACTGTTTTTT,CASLRRDEKLFF
.,TRBD2,TRBJ2-3,TRBV14,TGTGCCAGCAGCGGGCTAGCGGCTTTCACAGATACGCAGTATTTT,CASSGLAAFTDTQYF
.,TRBD1,TRBJ1-2,TRBV19,TGTGCCAGTAGTTCGACAGGGCCCTATGGCTACACCTTC,CASSSTGPYGYTF
once,TRBD1,TRBJ2-2,TRBV2,TGTGCCAGCAACAGGGGTAGCACCGGGGAGCTGTTTTTT,CASNRGSTGELFF